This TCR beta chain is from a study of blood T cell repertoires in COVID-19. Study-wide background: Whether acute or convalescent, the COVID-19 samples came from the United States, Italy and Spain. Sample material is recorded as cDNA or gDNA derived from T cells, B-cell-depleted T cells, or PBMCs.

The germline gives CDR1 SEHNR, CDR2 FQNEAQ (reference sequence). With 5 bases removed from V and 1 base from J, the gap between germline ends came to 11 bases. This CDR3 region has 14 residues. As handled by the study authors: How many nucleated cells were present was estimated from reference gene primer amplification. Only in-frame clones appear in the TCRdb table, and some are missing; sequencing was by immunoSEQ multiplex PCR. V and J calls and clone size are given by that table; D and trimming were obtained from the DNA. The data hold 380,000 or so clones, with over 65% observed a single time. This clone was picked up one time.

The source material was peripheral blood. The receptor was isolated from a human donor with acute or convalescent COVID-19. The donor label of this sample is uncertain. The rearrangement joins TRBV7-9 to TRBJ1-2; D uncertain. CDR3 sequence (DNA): TGTGCCAGCAGCCTGGGTGGGCTTAACTATGGCTACACCTTC. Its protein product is CASSLGGLNYGYTF.